The 26 T cell receptor beta chains presented below share a single source sample, sequenced in a study of T cell repertoires in ileal Crohn's disease (dated by TCRdb to about 2019). The method behind the library was the immunoSEQ multiplex PCR assay. TCRdb's version of the immuneACCESS table is confined to in-frame rearrangements and falls short of the full clone set. An unresolved V gene accounts for under half of the shortfall where checked; the remainder is of unknown origin. The sample contains 12,000 to 15,000 clones, roughly 87% of them found a single time. The ten largest account for over 3.5% of the sample. The sequencing sample was made of ileal tissue. The receptors were gathered from an adult with Crohn's disease.

In this sample, this clone turned up once. CDR3 residues: CASSVGLDGKTQYF. CDR3 sequence (DNA): TGTGCCAGCAGCGTAGGCCTAGATGGAAAGACCCAGTACTTC. The rearrangement links TRBV9 to TRBJ2-5; D not resolved. The CDR3 covers 14 residues. Germline V lookup: CDR1 SGDLS, CDR2 YYNGEE. Trimming took off 0 bases at V and 6 bases at J, with 12 bases between the two ends.

CDR3 nucleotide sequence: TGTGCCAGCAGCCATAAGCCCCAAGATACGCAGTATTTT. Amino acid sequence: CASSHKPQDTQYF. V and J are TRBV27 and TRBJ2-3; D gene ambiguous. The length of the CDR3 is 13 residues. The germline V gene encodes CDR1 MNHEY and CDR2 SMNVEV (reference sequence). The ends were cut back, 6 bases at V and 5 bases at J, with 12 bases in the middle.

This sequence joins TRBV6-5 and TRBJ2-1; TRBD2 matches 11 bases. The CDR3 contains 15 residues. Per the germline V gene, CDR1 is MNHEY and CDR2 is SVGAGI. With V trimmed by 5 bases and J by 7 bases, 7 bases remained unmatched. The CDR3 sequence: CASSTSGSGRNEQFF. The CDR3 DNA reads as TGTGCCAGCAGTACTAGCGGGAGTGGCCGGAATGAGCAGTTCTTC.

The chain joins TRBV6-6 to TRBJ2-3; TRBD2 matches at 9 bases. V dropped 7 bases and J dropped 2; count of bases not matched to a gene: 4. Germline V gene sequence: CDR1 MNHNY, CDR2 SVGAGI (reference sequence). This CDR3 is 14 amino acids long. CDR3 bases: TGTGCCAGCACGGGCGGGGGGGTCACAGATACGCAGTATTTT. This gives the protein CASTGGGVTDTQYF.

The V gene is TRBV19, the J gene TRBJ1-5; no reliable D call. The CDR3 runs to 18 residues. Trimming pared 6 bases from V and 0 bases from J, leaving 21 bases between. The germline CDR1 and CDR2 sequences are LNHDA and SQIVND (reference sequence). The CDR3 loop reads CASSTLFGQAHSNQPQHF. The CDR3 DNA sequence: TGTGCCAGTAGCACCCTTTTTGGGCAGGCTCATAGCAATCAGCCCCAGCATTTT. Variable domain in full (rest from reference TRBV19 and TRBJ1-5): DGGITQSPKYLFRKEGQNVTLSCEQNLNHDAMYWYRQDPGQGLRLIYYSQIVNDFQKGDIAEGYSVSREKKESFPLTVTSAQKNPTAFYLCASSTLFGQAHSNQPQHFGDGTRLSIL.

V is TRBV19 and J is TRBJ2-7; the match to TRBD2 covers 14 bases. Germline loops: CDR1 LNHDA, CDR2 SQIVND (reference sequence). Trimming removed 5 bases from V and 3 bases from J; junction bases left unmatched: 12. The CDR3 contains 18 residues. The CDR3 DNA reads as TGTGCCAGTAGTCCGGGACAGGGGACTAGCGGGAGAAACTACGAGCAGTACTTC. It is translated as CASSPGQGTSGRNYEQYF.

The chain recombines TRBV19 with TRBJ2-7; D is perhaps TRBD1 (6 bases). Trimming took 8 bases from V and 3 from J, leaving 20 bases between them. CDR1 and CDR2 (germline): LNHDA, SQIVND (reference sequence). The CDR3 is made up of 15 amino acids. The CDR3 spells CASAFTNRVDYEQYF. DNA of the CDR3: TGTGCCAGTGCGTTCACCAACAGGGTAGACTACGAGCAGTACTTC.

The rearrangement uses TRBV18 and TRBJ1-6; no clear D gene. Trimming cost V 2 bases and J 7 bases, with 12 bases left between them. Germline V CDR1 and CDR2: KGHSH, LQKENI. This CDR3 comprises 15 residues. The CDR3 reads CASSPIEVNNSPLHF. CDR3 in DNA: TGTGCCAGCTCACCAATTGAGGTGAACAATTCACCCCTCCACTTT.

This sequence joins TRBV9 and TRBJ1-1, with TRBD1 matching over 10 bases. Unmatched junction bases numbered 7, after V lost 4 bases and J lost 1 base. Germline CDR1 SGDLS, CDR2 YYNGEE. This CDR3 is 16 amino acids long. The DNA for the CDR3 is TGTGCCAGCAGCCCCCCCCGGACAGGGGGGAACACTGAAGCTTTCTTT. Its translation is CASSPPRTGGNTEAFF. The full variable domain, with the rest looked up from reference TRBV9 and TRBJ1-1, is DSGVTQTPKHLITATGQRVTLRCSPRSGDLSVYWYQQSLDQGLQFLIQYYNGEERAKGNILERFSAQQFPDLHSELNLSSLELGDSALYFCASSPPRTGGNTEAFFGQGTRLTVV.

This clone was detected once. J is TRBJ1-1 and V is TRBV7-3; the D gene is possibly TRBD1 (5 bases). V gave up 3 bases and J gave up 2 bases, with 7 bases separating them. The length of the CDR3 is 13 residues. Germline V gives CDR1 SGHTA, CDR2 FQGTGA. The DNA for the CDR3 is TGTGCCAGCAGCTTTGACAGTAACACTGAAGCTTTCTTT. This sequence encodes CASSFDSNTEAFF.

The genes are TRBV5-4 and TRBJ2-2; 8 bases map to TRBD2. The length of the CDR3 is 16 residues. From germline, CDR1 is SGHNT and CDR2 YYREEE (reference sequence). Unmatched junction bases numbered 8, after V lost 0 bases and J lost 7 bases. The CDR3 sequence: CASSLETAGGGGELFF. CDR3 nucleotide sequence: TGTGCCAGCAGCTTGGAGACTGCGGGAGGAGGCGGGGAGCTGTTTTTT. The entire variable domain, with the rest obtained from reference TRBV5-4 and TRBJ2-2, is as follows: ETGVTQSPTHLIKTRGQQVTLRCSSQSGHNTVSWYQQALGQGPQFIFQYYREEENGRGNFPPRFSGLQFPNYSSELNVNALELDDSALYLCASSLETAGGGGELFFGEGSRLTVL.

The chain is built from TRBV6-4 and TRBJ1-1, with 9 bases matching TRBD1. The trim removed 7 bases at V and 1 base at J, leaving 7 bases unmatched. CDR3 length: 15 amino acids. Germline V gene lookup returns CDR1 MRHNA and CDR2 SNTAGT. The CDR3 sequence: CASNYRTGANTEAFF. In DNA, the CDR3 is TGTGCCAGCAACTACCGGACAGGGGCGAACACTGAAGCTTTCTTT.

This clone was recorded only once. The V and J genes are TRBV9 and TRBJ1-3; D gene uncertain. V lost 3 bases and J 3 bases, leaving 10 bases between the germline ends. CDR1 and CDR2 from the germline V gene are SGDLS and YYNGEE. The CDR3 length is 14 residues. The CDR3 DNA is TGTGCCAGCAGCGCGAGGCATCTTGGAAACACCATATATTTT. Translation: CASSARHLGNTIYF. The complete variable domain, with remaining parts taken from reference TRBV9 and TRBJ1-3, reads DSGVTQTPKHLITATGQRVTLRCSPRSGDLSVYWYQQSLDQGLQFLIQYYNGEERAKGNILERFSAQQFPDLHSELNLSSLELGDSALYFCASSARHLGNTIYFGEGSWLTVV.

This sequence joins TRBV19 and TRBJ2-1, with 10 bases lining up with TRBD1. The J segment lost 0 bases and the V segment lost 6 bases, leaving 8 bases of the junction unmatched. The germline gives CDR1 LNHDA, CDR2 SQIVND (reference sequence). The CDR3 extends over 17 amino acids. The CDR3 nucleotides read TGTGCCAGTAGGCCGGGACAGGGGACTATCTCCTACAATGAGCAGTTCTTC. Residues: CASRPGQGTISYNEQFF. Complete variable domain (other parts from reference TRBV19 and TRBJ2-1): DGGITQSPKYLFRKEGQNVTLSCEQNLNHDAMYWYRQDPGQGLRLIYYSQIVNDFQKGDIAEGYSVSREKKESFPLTVTSAQKNPTAFYLCASRPGQGTISYNEQFFGPGTRLTVL.

V gene TRBV5-4 combines with J gene TRBJ1-3; TRBD1 might be the D (5 bases). The CDR3 totals 16 residues. V lost 4 bases to trimming and J lost 2 bases, with 16 bases between them. CDR1 and CDR2 (germline): SGHNT, YYREEE (reference sequence). CDR3 coding DNA: TGTGCCAGCAGCCTCCCCGGGGGGGTCGCTGGAAACACCATATATTTT. This encodes CASSLPGGVAGNTIYF.

The table lists this clone with a count of one. The chain is built from TRBV7-2 and TRBJ2-5; a weak D match, TRBD1 (8 bases). The length of the CDR3 is 14 residues. Trimming took 5 bases from V and 5 from J, leaving 15 bases between them. CDR1 and CDR2 (germline): SGHTA, FQGNSA. CDR3 sequence (DNA): TGTGCCAGCAGCCTACAGGGGGGGCTCGAGACCCAGTACTTC. It encodes CASSLQGGLETQYF.

The V and J genes are TRBV11-3 and TRBJ2-3; 8 bases map to TRBD2. The CDR3 contains 15 residues. V shed 0 bases and J 1 base; nucleotides not matched to a gene: 0. Germline CDR1 is SGHNT and CDR2 is YENEEA. The CDR3 nucleotides read TGTGCCAGCAGCTTAGAAGCGGGGGGCACAGATACGCAGTATTTT. It translates to CASSLEAGGTDTQYF.

This chain connects TRBV14 to TRBJ2-3; D gene uncertain. Trimming stripped 0 bases from V and 5 bases from J, with 12 bases between. The CDR3 spans 15 residues. Germline V lookup: CDR1 SGHDN, CDR2 FVKESK. Here the CDR3 DNA reads TGTGCCAGCAGCCAAGATTTTCCTATAAAAGATACGCAGTATTTT. Translated: CASSQDFPIKDTQYF.

V usage is TRBV18 and J usage is TRBJ1-1, with D possibly being TRBD1 (5 bases). Germline-derived CDR1 and CDR2 are KGHSH and LQKENI. Trimming cost V 4 bases and J 0 bases, with 12 bases left between them. The CDR3 has 15 amino acids. The CDR3: CASSQDRLMNTEAFF. CDR3 sequence (DNA): TGTGCCAGCTCACAAGACAGACTCATGAACACTGAAGCTTTCTTT.

This rearrangement joins TRBV14 to TRBJ1-2; 9 bases align to TRBD1. The J segment lost 2 bases and the V segment lost 3 bases, leaving 4 bases of the junction unmatched. The V gene's germline CDR1 is SGHDN and CDR2 FVKESK. The CDR3 sequence is 15 residues long. DNA for the CDR3: TGTGCCAGCAGCCATCGGACAGGGGAAAACTATGGCTACACCTTC. Protein sequence: CASSHRTGENYGYTF.

This rearrangement joins TRBV19 to TRBJ2-6; weak D call: TRBD2 (6 bases). CDR3 length: 16 residues. Trimming shortened V by 1 base and J by 3 bases, and 10 bases separated the two germline ends. Germline V lookup: CDR1 LNHDA, CDR2 SQIVND (reference sequence). In DNA form, the CDR3 reads TGTGCCAGTAGTATAGGAGGAGGGAGTGGGGCCAACGTCCTGACTTTC. Its translation: CASSIGGGSGANVLTF.

The rearrangement uses TRBV9 and TRBJ1-3; D might be TRBD1 (5 bases). The CDR3 length is 15 residues. The germline gives CDR1 SGDLS, CDR2 YYNGEE. With 0 bases removed from V and 4 bases from J, the gap between germline ends came to 11 bases. The CDR3 loop reads CASSVVAGSGNTIYF. Here the CDR3 DNA reads TGTGCCAGCAGCGTAGTTGCAGGGTCGGGAAACACCATATATTTT.

This clone is a singleton in its sample. The chain recombines TRBV10-1 with TRBJ2-3; 9 nucleotides agree with TRBD1. The CDR3 has 15 amino acids. Germline lookup yields CDR1 WNHNN and CDR2 SYGVQD (reference sequence). Trimming took 5 bases from V and 4 from J; bases not matched to a gene: 7. The CDR3 DNA sequence: TGCGCCAGCAGTCCAGCCGGGACAGGGCCAGATACGCAGTATTTT. Its translation is CASSPAGTGPDTQYF.

The gene calls are TRBV6-5 and TRBJ2-7; D remains ambiguous. The CDR3 contains 13 residues. Trimming took 7 bases from V and 5 from J, leaving 15 bases between them. Germline-derived CDR1 and CDR2 are MNHEY and SVGAGI. The chain's CDR3 is CASKRQSRNEQYF. In DNA form, the CDR3 reads TGTGCCAGCAAAAGACAATCTCGTAACGAGCAGTACTTC.

The CDR3 sequence is CSSSLGAGGYNEQFF. The CDR3 nucleotides are TGCAGCTCATCCTTAGGAGCGGGGGGCTACAATGAGCAGTTCTTC. The V and J genes are TRBV29-1 and TRBJ2-1; TRBD2 agrees at 9 bases. Germline V gene data show CDR1 as SQVTM and CDR2 as ANQGSEA. The length of the CDR3 is 15 residues. The J segment lost 3 bases and the V segment lost 8 bases, leaving 11 bases of the junction unmatched.

The rearrangement links TRBV6-5 to TRBJ2-7; 14 positions match TRBD2. Germline V gene data show CDR1 as MNHEY and CDR2 as SVGAGI. The CDR3 loop spans 16 amino acids. The junction had 7 bases not matched to a gene; V was cut back by 2 bases and J by 7 bases. The CDR3, as DNA: TGTGCCAGCAGTTACGAAGGGACTAGCGGGAGAAGGGAGCAGTACTTC. Its protein is CASSYEGTSGRREQYF.